This T cell receptor (beta chain) was found in a study of regulatory T cells in long-lasting Graves disease. Time point here: newly diagnosed GD, antithyroid drugs for less than 3 months. PBMC RNA was the source of the TCR library. For TCR beta, libraries came from iRepertoire HTBI primers and Arm-PCR of CDR3 regions. TCRdb redid the calling of the multiplex PCR reads with MiXCR, one entry per CDR3 protein. The repertoire holds 350,000 to 500,000 distinct CDR3 sequences, with about a sixth as singletons. Trimming stripped 2 bases from V and 5 bases from J, with 6 bases between. This CDR3 comprises 12 residues. Germline CDR1 GTSNPN, CDR2 SVGIG (reference sequence). Ten or more counts support this clonotype. Separately, the same data were catalogued under a study of T cells in Graves' hyperthyroidism and ophthalmopathy.

The V and J genes are TRBV30 and TRBJ2-2; D is ambiguous. The source is a woman between 25 and 40 years old with Graves disease. Sequenced material: peripheral blood mononuclear cells (PBMCs), taken at new diagnosis, from a patient treated with antithyroid drugs. CDR3 sequence (DNA): TGTGCCTGGAGTTTATCAACCGGGGAGCTGTTTTTT. This translates into CAWSLSTGELFF.